Here is one T cell receptor beta chain with its context. Its antigen has not been determined. There are no base qualities to consult, and no much larger clone falls within one base. The data were taken from a study of shared clonotypes between healthy human individuals (dated by TCRdb to the early 2020s). Study-wide context: Three men and two women, aged 18 to 49 years, made up the cohort. Blood TCR repertoires of about 5 healthy adults were deeply sequenced to estimate repertoire size and the extent of clonotype sharing between individuals. Per donor, three plates each were used for CD4 naive and CD4 memory, two for CD8 naive, and one for CD8 memory. Between about 0.9 and 9 billion PBMCs per donor were obtained by leukapheresis. To increase sequencing depth and limit assay-specific biases, different laboratories used diverse techniques to prepare libraries and sequence TCR repertoires.

Using the deep immunoSEQ assay, multiplex PCR amplified TCR CDR3 regions from genomic DNA. Extracted genomic DNA from each cell subset was distributed evenly across all wells of several immunoSEQ 96-well plates, and each plate was treated as a replicate. For sorted subsets, about 200 ng genomic DNA, equal to some 30,000 T cell genomes, was loaded into each replicate PCR. The purified libraries were quantified using a Qubit 3.0 fluorometer, sized with a Bioanalyzer 2100, and then quantified again using the KAPA Library Quantification kit. Every immunoSEQ 96-well plate was sequenced on a dedicated single-read 150-cycle Illumina NextSeq 550 flow cell. As for the original processing: The immunoSEQ output contained only junctional sequences without quality scores, so filtering could not match that applied to full-length reads. Sequences were annotated with PyIR, a Python wrapper for IgBLAST v1.9, and V/J genes and CDR3 were assigned using IMGT germline references. Reads with weak V/J assignments (E-value above 1e-6), missing CDR3, stop codons, out-of-frame junctions, or ambiguous translated residues were removed. V3J clonotypes were defined as sequences sharing the same inferred V gene, J gene, and CDR3 amino acid sequence. Percentage overlap between repertoires was calculated by dividing the number of shared unique clonotypes by the size of the smaller repertoire. RTK rarefaction, the Chao1 estimator, and Recon v2.1 estimates of unobserved clonotypes were used to assess repertoire richness. OLGA was used to compute generation probabilities for all TCRbeta clonotypes that the gDNA method yielded from a handful of donors. As stored in TCRdb, this immuneACCESS dataset retains in-frame rearrangements with V and J assigned. A fraction of the clones does not appear; measured against another copy, unresolved V genes explain less than half of the discrepancy, and the remainder lacks a known reason. D and trimming were read from the DNA, whereas the V and J calls and clone size are those reported in that table. This sample gives approximately 1,000,000 clones in total; roughly 80% of them show up just once. Over 0.8% of the sample lies in the top ten.

The research as a whole found: Sampling was restricted to blood, and TCR repertoires in tissues likely differ from the TCR repertoires found in blood. Rarefaction of sorted-subset datasets indicated incomplete sequencing despite the large sequencing depth. Around 5.4% of naive CD4, 3.5% of naive CD8, 2% to 2.5% of memory CD4, and approximately 0.4% of memory CD8 clonotypes were shared across a few donors. Estimated clonotype richness was generally larger for naive than for memory subsets. Based on pairwise subsampling, the degree of clonotype sharing among donors was expected to be affected by sequencing depth. Higher generation probabilities were observed for clonotypes shared by all four sorted-subset donors than for non-shared clonotypes. The genetic and exposure-history diversity represented was limited by the small number of donors.

Donors were healthy HIV-negative adults with no recently reported acute infections or vaccinations. All donors were Caucasian adults living in Nashville, Tennessee, USA. CD4+ T cells were enriched through magnetic negative selection, after which naive cells were positively selected on CD45RA and the remaining negative fraction served as the memory subset. Blood was obtained by leukapheresis, after which PBMCs were separated by Ficoll-Histopaque density gradient centrifugation and cryopreserved in liquid nitrogen vapor phase. Analytical flow cytometry was used to check the purity and quantity of every magnetically sorted T cell population. Genomic DNA was isolated from every sorted fraction and measured by UV absorbance on a Nanodrop 2000c. The sequenced material came from memory CD4+ T cells from PBMCs. The meaning of the sample's cell subset or site label: CD45RA-negative fraction. The clonotype originates from a man between 18 and 29 years old in good health. Some clones in this sample may be carry-over from other donors' samples.

CDR3 loop: CATLLTGSTEAFF. The sequence in DNA is TGTGCCACCCTCCTTACAGGGTCCACTGAAGCTTTCTTT. Rearrangement joined TRBV28 to TRBJ1-1; TRBD1 might be the D gene, on 6 matching bases. The CDR3, cysteine through phenylalanine, is 13 amino acids long. CDR3 DNA is the only sequence kept; it has 39 bases, read in frame from the first base. The germline V gene provides CDR1 MDHEN and CDR2 SYDVKM. Between the V and J ends, shortened by 10 bases and 4 bases respectively, the junction contains 16 bases.